This T cell receptor beta chain was recorded in a study of T-cell memory formation after mild COVID-19. TCRdb re-called the 5' RACE reads with MiXCR, one entry per CDR3 protein. Here the sample spans under 300,000 distinct CDR3 sequences, about 15% being singletons. This clonotype has a handful of counts. Per the germline V gene, CDR1 is SGHNT and CDR2 is YYREEE (reference sequence). This CDR3 comprises 15 residues. With V trimmed by 3 bases and J by 2 bases, 5 bases remained unmatched. The chain recombines TRBV5-4 with TRBJ1-3, with TRBD1 matching over 7 bases. The material sequenced was PBMCs or a T cell subset sorted from them (not recorded which). This receptor was obtained from a man younger than 30 who had mild COVID-19 (a few samples of this study predate the infection). Cell type and time point are not known. The CDR3 protein is CASSSGQRAGNTIYF. In nucleotides, the CDR3 is TGTGCCAGCAGCTCGGGACAGAGGGCTGGAAACACCATATATTTT.